This T cell receptor (beta chain) derives from a study of neurological immune-mediated disorders. This clonotype was counted at least ten times. TCRdb fed the 5' RACE reads into MiXCR, producing one record per CDR3 protein. This table has about 33,000 distinct CDR3 sequences, about 13% appearing once. V was cut by 3 bases and J by 3 bases, with 10 bases left in between. Germline V lookup: CDR1 DFQATT, CDR2 SNEGSKA (reference sequence). CDR3 length: 13 residues. Time point in this sample: longitudinal time-point 2. The material sequenced was PBMCs. This clonotype originated in a woman between 35 and 50 years old in good health. This sequence joins TRBV20-1 and TRBJ2-3; D not certain. The CDR3 reads CSASDTETDTQYF. CDR3 DNA: TGCAGTGCTAGCGATACAGAGACAGATACGCAGTATTTT.